This TCR beta chain was sequenced in a study of radiation and T cells in renal cell carcinoma. Study context: Nephrectomy followed 15 Gy stereotactic body radiation by 4 weeks. Whole-study results and caveats: No pretreatment tumor biopsies were available for baseline clonotypes.

Using immunoSEQ multiplex PCR, the repertoire was profiled, and TCRdb retains in-frame clones only, with some absent. Of approximately 94,000 clones in the sample, approximately 83% were seen once. With regard to this clone: Its matching antigen is unknown.

The time point: baseline pretreatment blood. The treatment was: 15 Gy SBRT to primary tumor, nephrectomy 4 weeks later. Radiation-treated patients gave blood at baseline, week 2 and week 4. The TCR originated in a man in his sixties with renal cell carcinoma. The source material was blood, sampled from a patient whose treatment included radiotherapy and nephrectomy.

For the CDR3, the DNA is TGTGCCATCAGTGCGGGGGGACTAGCGGGAGGATACGAGCAGTACTTC. This translates into CAISAGGLAGGYEQYF. This sequence joins TRBV10-3 and TRBJ2-7; 15 nucleotides line up with TRBD2. The CDR3 contains 16 residues. Germline V gene sequence: CDR1 ENHRY, CDR2 SYGVKD. The V segment lost 4 bases and the J segment 4 bases; nucleotides outside the gene matches: 5.